This is a list of T cell receptor beta chains from one sample in a study of T cells in Graves' hyperthyroidism and ophthalmopathy. Via MiXCR, TCRdb re-called the multiplex PCR reads, giving one row per CDR3 protein. The data show 490,000 or so distinct CDR3 sequences, about 16% seen once. The sample comprised blood. The receptor set was obtained from a woman aged 25 to 39 with Graves' ophthalmopathy. The CDR3 runs from the conserved cysteine through the conserved F or W. Fields, in order: V gene, clone size, D gene, CDR3 length, J gene, CDR3 DNA, CDR3 protein. A D gene is named only where the DNA matches it firmly. Only some rows state a clone size, as once, few, many or a class for expanded clones.

v_gene: TRBV20-1; abundance: few; d_gene: NA; len: 14; j_gene: TRBJ2-6; CDR3nt: TGCAGTGCTAGAGTCTCCTCTGGGGCCAACGTCCTGACTTTC; CDR3aa: CSARVSSGANVLTF
v_gene: TRBV5-1; abundance: NA; d_gene: TRBD1; len: 16; j_gene: TRBJ2-2; CDR3nt: TGCGCCAGCAGCTTAGAGGGGGCAGGGAACACCGGGGAGCTGTTTTTT; CDR3aa: CASSLEGAGNTGELFF
v_gene: TRBV24-1; abundance: many; d_gene: NA; len: 14; j_gene: TRBJ2-3; CDR3nt: TGTGCCACCAGTGAGGCGGGACGCGGAGATACGCAGTATTTT; CDR3aa: CATSEAGRGDTQYF
v_gene: TRBV6-5; abundance: NA; d_gene: NA; len: 15; j_gene: TRBJ1-1; CDR3nt: TGTGCCAGCAGTTACTCCGGGACGGTGAACACTGAAGCTTTCTTT; CDR3aa: CASSYSGTVNTEAFF
v_gene: TRBV27; abundance: NA; d_gene: NA; len: 13; j_gene: TRBJ2-1; CDR3nt: TGTGCCAGCAGTTTGCAGGGATATGGTGAGCAGTTCTTC; CDR3aa: CASSLQGYGEQFF
v_gene: TRBV7-6; abundance: many; d_gene: NA; len: 14; j_gene: TRBJ2-7; CDR3nt: TGTGCCAGCAGCTTAGCGTTGGGTAGCGAGGAGCAGTACTTC; CDR3aa: CASSLALGSEEQYF
v_gene: TRBV27; abundance: few; d_gene: NA; len: 15; j_gene: TRBJ1-5; CDR3nt: TGTGCCAGCAGTTTATTCCCAACTAGCAATCAGCCCCAGCATTTT; CDR3aa: CASSLFPTSNQPQHF
v_gene: TRBV6-5; abundance: few; d_gene: TRBD1; len: 15; j_gene: TRBJ2-3; CDR3nt: TGTGCCAGCAGTTACACCTTACAGGGGACGGATACGCAGTATTTT; CDR3aa: CASSYTLQGTDTQYF
v_gene: TRBV20-1; abundance: many; d_gene: TRBD1; len: 16; j_gene: TRBJ1-1; CDR3nt: TGCAGTGCTAGAGGGGGGACAGGGGGCGCAGGAGGTGAAGCTTTCTTT; CDR3aa: CSARGGTGGAGGEAFF
v_gene: TRBV19; abundance: few; d_gene: NA; len: 14; j_gene: TRBJ2-6; CDR3nt: TGTGCCAGTAGTATCCGGCACCCCTCCAACGTCCTGACTTTC; CDR3aa: CASSIRHPSNVLTF
v_gene: TRBV11-3; abundance: many; d_gene: NA; len: 15; j_gene: TRBJ2-1; CDR3nt: TGTGCCAGCAGCCCCGGGGCAGGGGTGGTTCGGGAGCAGTTCTTC; CDR3aa: CASSPGAGVVREQFF
v_gene: TRBV4-3; abundance: NA; d_gene: TRBD1; len: 14; j_gene: TRBJ1-2; CDR3nt: TGCGCCAGCAGCCAAGGACAGGGCAGGAATGGCTACACCTTC; CDR3aa: CASSQGQGRNGYTF
v_gene: TRBV4-1; abundance: NA; d_gene: TRBD2; len: 16; j_gene: TRBJ2-3; CDR3nt: TGCGCCAGCAGCCATGCAAAAGGACTAGCAACAGATACGCAGTATTTT; CDR3aa: CASSHAKGLATDTQYF
v_gene: TRBV6-8; abundance: many; d_gene: NA; len: 13; j_gene: TRBJ2-3; CDR3nt: TGTGCCAGCATCAGGGAGGAGACAGATACGCAGTATTTT; CDR3aa: CASIREETDTQYF
v_gene: TRBV29-1; abundance: NA; d_gene: TRBD1; len: 15; j_gene: TRBJ2-4; CDR3nt: TGCAGCGTCCACATCCGGGACAGGGGGCGGGACATTCAGTACTTC; CDR3aa: CSVHIRDRGRDIQYF
v_gene: TRBV4-1; abundance: few; d_gene: NA; len: 13; j_gene: TRBJ1-1; CDR3nt: TGCGCCAGCAGCCAAGTAGAATTCGGTGAAGCTTTCTTT; CDR3aa: CASSQVEFGEAFF
v_gene: TRBV6-2/TRBV6-3; abundance: NA; d_gene: TRBD1; len: 14; j_gene: TRBJ1-1; CDR3nt: TGTGCCATCAGAGGGGGCCGGAACATGCACCAAGCTTTCTTT; CDR3aa: CAIRGGRNMHQAFF
v_gene: TRBV7-2; abundance: few; d_gene: NA; len: 13; j_gene: TRBJ2-7; CDR3nt: TGTGCCAGCAGCCCGGACTCTACCTACGAGCAGTACTTC; CDR3aa: CASSPDSTYEQYF
v_gene: TRBV12-3/TRBV12-4; abundance: NA; d_gene: NA; len: 15; j_gene: TRBJ1-2; CDR3nt: TGTGCCAGCAGTTTACAGGGGAGTATAAACTATGGCTACACCTTC; CDR3aa: CASSLQGSINYGYTF
v_gene: TRBV18; abundance: many; d_gene: NA; len: 15; j_gene: TRBJ2-2; CDR3nt: TGTGCCAGCTCACCAAGCAGGGCGAACACCGGGGAGCTGTTTTTT; CDR3aa: CASSPSRANTGELFF
v_gene: TRBV25-1; abundance: few; d_gene: TRBD2; len: 13; j_gene: TRBJ2-1; CDR3nt: TGTGCCAGCACCGGACGGGAGGTCAATGAGCAGTTCTTC; CDR3aa: CASTGREVNEQFF
v_gene: TRBV27; abundance: few; d_gene: NA; len: 16; j_gene: TRBJ2-1; CDR3nt: TGTGCCAGCAGCTCAAAAGGAAACAGGGTAGGGAATGAGCAGTTCTTC; CDR3aa: CASSSKGNRVGNEQFF
v_gene: TRBV4-2; abundance: few; d_gene: NA; len: 12; j_gene: TRBJ1-2; CDR3nt: TGTGCCAGCAGCCAAGAAACCCTGGGCTACACCTTC; CDR3aa: CASSQETLGYTF
v_gene: TRBV14; abundance: few; d_gene: NA; len: 17; j_gene: TRBJ2-7; CDR3nt: TGTGCCAGCAGCCAAGATTCCTCGGCCGCCTTTACGCCCGAGCAGTACTTC; CDR3aa: CASSQDSSAAFTPEQYF
v_gene: TRBV5-4; abundance: few; d_gene: NA; len: 15; j_gene: TRBJ2-1; CDR3nt: TGTGCCAGCAGTTCTGGGACTCAATCGGGGGATGAGCAGTTCTTC; CDR3aa: CASSSGTQSGDEQFF
v_gene: TRBV7-2; abundance: many; d_gene: TRBD2; len: 18; j_gene: TRBJ2-3; CDR3nt: TGTGCCAGCAGCTTAACGGGACTAGCGGGAGGGCCTGGAGATACGCAGTATTTT; CDR3aa: CASSLTGLAGGPGDTQYF
v_gene: TRBV30; abundance: many; d_gene: NA; len: 13; j_gene: TRBJ2-1; CDR3nt: TGTGCCTGGAGTGACAGGCTCCCAAATGAGCAGTTCTTC; CDR3aa: CAWSDRLPNEQFF
v_gene: TRBV7-2; abundance: many; d_gene: TRBD2; len: 16; j_gene: TRBJ2-7; CDR3nt: TGTGCCAGCAGCTTATGGCCGGGAGGGTCTTCCTACGAGCAGTACTTC; CDR3aa: CASSLWPGGSSYEQYF
v_gene: TRBV12-3/TRBV12-4; abundance: many; d_gene: NA; len: 14; j_gene: TRBJ1-2; CDR3nt: TGTGCCAGCAGTTTAGAGGTCTCCTGGCGGGGCTACACCTTC; CDR3aa: CASSLEVSWRGYTF
v_gene: TRBV11-2; abundance: NA; d_gene: TRBD2; len: 16; j_gene: TRBJ2-1; CDR3nt: TGTGCCAGCAGCCCAGTTGGACTAGCGAAGTCCGGGGAGCAGTTCTTC; CDR3aa: CASSPVGLAKSGEQFF
v_gene: TRBV5-1; abundance: many; d_gene: NA; len: 13; j_gene: TRBJ2-3; CDR3nt: TGCGCCAGCGGGTCTCCTAGCACAGATACGCAGTATTTT; CDR3aa: CASGSPSTDTQYF
v_gene: TRBV7-2; abundance: many; d_gene: TRBD2; len: 15; j_gene: TRBJ2-1; CDR3nt: TGTGCCAGCAGCTTGGGACTAGCGGGAAGGAATGAGCAGTTCTTC; CDR3aa: CASSLGLAGRNEQFF
v_gene: TRBV24-1; abundance: NA; d_gene: NA; len: 16; j_gene: TRBJ2-3; CDR3nt: TGTGCCACCAGTGATAGGAAGGACGGCAGCACAGATACGCAGTATTTT; CDR3aa: CATSDRKDGSTDTQYF
v_gene: TRBV9; abundance: few; d_gene: NA; len: 16; j_gene: TRBJ1-1; CDR3nt: TGTGCCAGCACGAGGACAGCCCTTCTGAGGGACACTGAAGCTTTCTTT; CDR3aa: CASTRTALLRDTEAFF
v_gene: TRBV2; abundance: many; d_gene: NA; len: 13; j_gene: TRBJ2-7; CDR3nt: TGTGCCAGCTCGGCCTATGGGGGTTCCGAGCAGTACTTC; CDR3aa: CASSAYGGSEQYF
v_gene: TRBV7-8; abundance: many; d_gene: TRBD2; len: 15; j_gene: TRBJ2-7; CDR3nt: TGTGCCAGCAGCGTGACTAGCGGCTCTACCCACGAGCAGTACTTC; CDR3aa: CASSVTSGSTHEQYF
v_gene: TRBV5-4; abundance: few; d_gene: NA; len: 16; j_gene: TRBJ1-6; CDR3nt: TGTGCCAGCAGCTTCGGACCCTCGAGCTATAATTCACCCCTCCACTTT; CDR3aa: CASSFGPSSYNSPLHF
v_gene: TRBV12-5; abundance: NA; d_gene: NA; len: 11; j_gene: TRBJ2-2; CDR3nt: TGTGCTAGTGGTTTGCGCGGGGAGCTGTTTTTT; CDR3aa: CASGLRGELFF
v_gene: TRBV18; abundance: NA; d_gene: NA; len: 16; j_gene: TRBJ2-3; CDR3nt: TGTGCCAGCTCACCAGAAAGCACGGTACCCACAGATACGCAGTATTTT; CDR3aa: CASSPESTVPTDTQYF
v_gene: TRBV5-4; abundance: NA; d_gene: NA; len: 15; j_gene: TRBJ2-6; CDR3nt: TGTGCCAGCAGCAGAGACGCCTCTGGGGCCAACGTCCTGACTTTC; CDR3aa: CASSRDASGANVLTF
v_gene: TRBV5-1; abundance: few; d_gene: NA; len: 15; j_gene: TRBJ1-4; CDR3nt: TGCGCCAGCAGCTTGGAGGGGGGCGCCGGTGAAAAACTGTTTTTT; CDR3aa: CASSLEGGAGEKLFF
v_gene: TRBV30; abundance: NA; d_gene: NA; len: 14; j_gene: TRBJ1-4; CDR3nt: TGTGCCTGGAGTGTGGATGTGCCATGGGCGGGACTGTTTTTT; CDR3aa: CAWSVDVPWAGLFF
v_gene: TRBV7-2; abundance: many; d_gene: NA; len: 14; j_gene: TRBJ2-7; CDR3nt: TGTGCCAGCAGCTTAGTTCTAGCGAGTTACGAGCAGTACTTC; CDR3aa: CASSLVLASYEQYF
v_gene: TRBV2; abundance: many; d_gene: NA; len: 14; j_gene: TRBJ2-7; CDR3nt: TGTGCCAGCAGGCGCCGCTATCGCCAGTACGAGCAGTACTTC; CDR3aa: CASRRRYRQYEQYF
v_gene: TRBV5-1; abundance: few; d_gene: TRBD1; len: 16; j_gene: TRBJ2-5; CDR3nt: TGCGCCAGCAGCATACGACGACAGGGGGCGGGGGAGACCCAGTACTTC; CDR3aa: CASSIRRQGAGETQYF
v_gene: TRBV28; abundance: many; d_gene: NA; len: 11; j_gene: TRBJ2-7; CDR3nt: TGTGCCAGCACAAAATCCTACGAGCAGTACTTC; CDR3aa: CASTKSYEQYF
v_gene: TRBV24-1; abundance: NA; d_gene: TRBD2; len: 18; j_gene: TRBJ2-1; CDR3nt: TGTGCCACCAGTGACCCACCCCTCACTAGCGCGGGAGGCAATGAGCAGTTCTTC; CDR3aa: CATSDPPLTSAGGNEQFF
v_gene: TRBV7-9; abundance: many; d_gene: TRBD2; len: 18; j_gene: TRBJ2-1; CDR3nt: TGTGCCAGCAGCTTCCGCGACGGGACTAGCGGGAGGTCTAGGGAGCAGTTCTTC; CDR3aa: CASSFRDGTSGRSREQFF
v_gene: TRBV20-1; abundance: NA; d_gene: TRBD2; len: 14; j_gene: TRBJ2-1; CDR3nt: TGCAGTGCTAGAACTGGGGGGGTCTATCATGAGCAGTTCTTC; CDR3aa: CSARTGGVYHEQFF
v_gene: TRBV7-2; abundance: NA; d_gene: TRBD2; len: 16; j_gene: TRBJ2-4; CDR3nt: TGTGCCAGCAGCCCGGGACTAGGGCGGGCCAAAAACATTCAGTACTTC; CDR3aa: CASSPGLGRAKNIQYF
v_gene: TRBV5-5; abundance: NA; d_gene: NA; len: 13; j_gene: TRBJ2-5; CDR3nt: TGTGCCAGCAGCGATTACCACACGGAGACCCAGTACTTC; CDR3aa: CASSDYHTETQYF